Included here is one T cell receptor beta chain sequence, with context. Its target is not known. Other DNA sequences in this sample translate to the same CDR3. The data were taken from a study of T cell responses to AZD1222 COVID-19 vaccine. Whole-study findings and limits: Of spike-specific TCRs, nearly half reportedly target regions left unmutated in variants. The donor group comprised mostly white British people and more females; the analysis possibly underestimated clonal diversity.

Germline CDR1 SNHLY, CDR2 FYNNEI. CDR3 length: 15 residues. V lost 3 bases, J lost 0 bases, and 9 bases lay in between. Using immunoSEQ multiplex PCR, the repertoire was profiled, and TCRdb retains in-frame clones only, with some absent. This sample carries about 110,000 clones, 85% to 95% of them seen once, and the ten largest clones take over 6%. The sequenced sample was peripheral blood, obtained on day 0 of AZD1222 vaccination. The chain joins TRBV2 to TRBJ1-3; TRBD1 is a possible D gene (6 bases). This receptor was taken from an adult in good health. CDR3 bases: TGTGCCAGCAGTGATGTAGGGGGCTCTGGAAACACCATATATTTT. This encodes CASSDVGGSGNTIYF.